This TCR beta chain was sequenced during a study of a mutant IDH1 vaccine in newly diagnosed glioma. Sequencing was performed with immunoSEQ multiplex PCR; in TCRdb, only in-frame clones are kept and a portion is missing. The sample carries approximately 79,000 clones, approximately 85% recorded once. About this clone: The target antigen is unknown.

Germline-derived CDR1 and CDR2 are GTSNPN and SVGIG (reference sequence). The CDR3 covers 13 residues. Time point noted: week 23, last vaccination. A 20-mer mutant IDH1 peptide at 300 ug was injected subcutaneously with topical imiquimod. The chain recombines TRBV30 with TRBJ2-5; TRBD1 matches 9 bases. The DNA end lines up better with TRBJ2-7; the J call may be wrong. Sequenced material: PBMCs, taken from a glioma patient whose treatment included an IDH1 peptide vaccine. This sequence originates from a woman aged 45 to 65 with glioma. Here the CDR3 DNA reads TGTGCCTGGGGGGGGACAGGGAGCTACGAGCAGTACTTC. Amino acids: CAWGGTGSYEQYF.